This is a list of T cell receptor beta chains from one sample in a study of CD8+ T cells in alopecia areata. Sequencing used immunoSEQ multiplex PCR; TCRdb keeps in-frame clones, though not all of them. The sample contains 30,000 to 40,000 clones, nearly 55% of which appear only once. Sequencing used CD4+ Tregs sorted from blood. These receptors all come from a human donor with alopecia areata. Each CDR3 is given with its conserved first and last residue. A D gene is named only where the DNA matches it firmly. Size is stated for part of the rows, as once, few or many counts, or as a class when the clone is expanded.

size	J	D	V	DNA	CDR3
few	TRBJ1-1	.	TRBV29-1	TGCAGCGTTGTAAAGGGAATGAACACTGAAGCTTTCTTT	CSVVKGMNTEAFF
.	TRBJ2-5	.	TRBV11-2	TGTGCCAGCAGCTTAGGTCGAGGGGAGACCCAGTACTTC	CASSLGRGETQYF
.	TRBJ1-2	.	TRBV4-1	TGCGCCAGCAGCCCGCTGGTAGGGGTTGACTATGGCTACACCTTC	CASSPLVGVDYGYTF
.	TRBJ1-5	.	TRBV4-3	TGCGCCAGCAGCCAACATACAGGGATCGATCAGCCCCAGCATTTT	CASSQHTGIDQPQHF
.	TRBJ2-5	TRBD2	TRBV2	TGTGCCAGCACCGCGCGGGCGGGAGTCCGGGAGACCCAGTACTTC	CASTARAGVRETQYF
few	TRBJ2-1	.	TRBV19	TGTGCCAGTAGCCAACATTTGGGGCAGTTCTTC	CASSQHLGQFF
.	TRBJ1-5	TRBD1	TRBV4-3	TGCGCCAGCAGCCAAGAGGCCACAGGGGGCTTTAGCAATCAGCCCCAGCATTTT	CASSQEATGGFSNQPQHF
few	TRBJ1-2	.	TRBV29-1	TGCAGCGTTGAACAGAACTATGGCTACACCTTC	CSVEQNYGYTF
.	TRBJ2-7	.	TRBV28	TGTGCCAGCAGGTTGGGGAGGAGATACGAGCAGTACTTC	CASRLGRRYEQYF
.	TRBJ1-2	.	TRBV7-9	TGTGCCAGCAGCTTCCGGGAGAACTATGGCTACACCTTC	CASSFRENYGYTF
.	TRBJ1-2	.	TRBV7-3	TGTGCCAGCAGCTTTGTTCCAGGGAACTATGGCTACACCTTC	CASSFVPGNYGYTF
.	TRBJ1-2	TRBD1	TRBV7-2	TGTGCCAGCAGCTCTGGGACAGACAGCTATGGCTACACCTTC	CASSSGTDSYGYTF
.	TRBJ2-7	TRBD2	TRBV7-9	TGTGCCAGCAGCCCGGGACTAGCGGGAGTTTACGAGCAGTACTTC	CASSPGLAGVYEQYF
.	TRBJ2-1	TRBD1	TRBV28	TGTGCCAGCAGTTCACCCGGGACAGGGAGCAATGAGCAGTTCTTC	CASSSPGTGSNEQFF
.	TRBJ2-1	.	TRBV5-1	TGCGCCAGCAGCTTGAGTGGCGGGGCCAACTACAATGAGCAGTTCTTC	CASSLSGGANYNEQFF
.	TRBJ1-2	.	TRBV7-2	TGTGCCAGCAGCACCCAGGGGTTAGGGTATGGCTACACCTTC	CASSTQGLGYGYTF
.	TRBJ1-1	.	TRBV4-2	TGTGCCAGCAGCCAAGACGGATTGAACACTGAAGCTTTCTTT	CASSQDGLNTEAFF
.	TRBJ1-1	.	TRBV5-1	TGCGCCAGCAGCTTGATGTTGAACACTGAAGCTTTCTTT	CASSLMLNTEAFF
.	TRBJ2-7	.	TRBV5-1	TGCGCCAGCAGCTCTGGGGCCTACGAGCAGTACTTC	CASSSGAYEQYF
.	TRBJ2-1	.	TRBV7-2	TGTGCCAGCAGCTTACAGGGCTACAATGAGCAGTTCTTC	CASSLQGYNEQFF
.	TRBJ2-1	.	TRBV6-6	TGTGCCAGTAGTAGTCATCTCAATCTGGGCAATGAGCAGTTCTTC	CASSSHLNLGNEQFF
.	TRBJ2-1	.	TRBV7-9	TGTGCCAGCAGAAGGGATGGTAATGAGCAGTTCTTC	CASRRDGNEQFF
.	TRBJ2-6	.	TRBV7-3	TGTGCCAGCAGCTTAAAAGATGGCAGAAGCTCTGGGGCCAACGTCCTGACTTTC	CASSLKDGRSSGANVLTF
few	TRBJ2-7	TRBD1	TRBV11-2	TGTGCCAGCAGCTTCGACAGGGGCGACCTCTACGAGCAGTACTTC	CASSFDRGDLYEQYF
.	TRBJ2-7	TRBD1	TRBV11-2	TGTGCCAGCAGCTCGCGGACAGGGAGCTCCTACGAGCAGTACTTC	CASSSRTGSSYEQYF
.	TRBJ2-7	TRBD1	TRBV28	TGTGCCAGCAGATTAAGCGGGACAGGGTCAAACGAGCAGTACTTC	CASRLSGTGSNEQYF
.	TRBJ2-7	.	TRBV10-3	TGTGCCATCCGCCGACAGGCGACCTACGAGCAGTACTTC	CAIRRQATYEQYF
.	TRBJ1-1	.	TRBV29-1	TGCAGCGCTGGCAAACGGGCCGATAACACTGAAGCTTTCTTT	CSAGKRADNTEAFF
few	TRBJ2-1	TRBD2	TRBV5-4	TGTGCCAGCAGCGCCGGGACTAGCGGGAGGGAGGAGCAGTTCTTC	CASSAGTSGREEQFF
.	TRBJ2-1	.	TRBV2	TGTGCCAGCAGTGAAAACTCCTACAATGAGCAGTTCTTC	CASSENSYNEQFF
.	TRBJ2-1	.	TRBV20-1	TGCAGTGCTAGACGGGCCTCTCGGCCGTTCTTC	CSARRASRPFF
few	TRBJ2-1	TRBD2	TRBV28	TGTGCCAGCAGTTTCAGTTCTTACGGGAGGGCTAGTGCGGGGACGAATGAGCAGTTCTTC	CASSFSSYGRASAGTNEQFF
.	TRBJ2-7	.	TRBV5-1	TGCGCCAGCAGCTTGGGGGGGCAGAGGGATCAGCAGTACTTC	CASSLGGQRDQQYF
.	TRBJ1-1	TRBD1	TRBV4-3	TGCGCCAGCAGCCTCGGGACAGGGAGGACTGAAGCTTTCTTT	CASSLGTGRTEAFF
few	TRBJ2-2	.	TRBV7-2	TGTGCCAGCAGCTTCTTGGCGGATACCGGGGAGCTGTTTTTT	CASSFLADTGELFF
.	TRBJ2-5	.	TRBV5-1	TGCGCCAGCAGCCGTGACCGCCGACAGGAGACCCAGTACTTC	CASSRDRRQETQYF
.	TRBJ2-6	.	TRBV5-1	TGCGCCAGCAGCTTGGCCTTCGTAGGGATTAGCTCTGGGGCCAACGTCCTGACTTTC	CASSLAFVGISSGANVLTF
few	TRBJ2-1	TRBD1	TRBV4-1	TGCGCCAGCAGCCAACCGGACAGGGGCGTTAATGAGCAGTTCTTC	CASSQPDRGVNEQFF
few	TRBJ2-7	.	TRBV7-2	TGTGCCAGCAGCTTAGCTAGCGCCTCCTACGAGCAGTACTTC	CASSLASASYEQYF
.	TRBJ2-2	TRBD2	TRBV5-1	TGCGCCAGCAGCTTTGCTAGCGGGGGACGAACCGGGGAGCTGTTTTTT	CASSFASGGRTGELFF
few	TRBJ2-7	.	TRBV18	TGTGCCAGCTCAGCTAGCTCCTACGAGCAGTACTTC	CASSASSYEQYF
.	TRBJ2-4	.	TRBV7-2	TGTGCCAGCAGCTTCATACCCTATGAGAGCAAAAACATTCAGTACTTC	CASSFIPYESKNIQYF
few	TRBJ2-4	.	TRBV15	TGTGCCACCAGCAGAGGGACTGCGGCCAAAAACATTCAGTACTTC	CATSRGTAAKNIQYF
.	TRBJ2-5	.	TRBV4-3	TGCGCCAGCAGCCAAGGTTACAGGAGCCAAGAGACCCAGTACTTC	CASSQGYRSQETQYF
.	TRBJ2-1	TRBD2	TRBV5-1	TGCGCCAGCAGCTCTCTACAAGCGGGGCGCGAGCAGTTCTTC	CASSSLQAGREQFF